This T cell receptor beta chain was profiled in a study of T cells after yellow fever vaccination. Overall study findings and caveats: Secondary responses were weaker yet peaked faster, day 5 versus 15.

About this clonotype: Its antigen remains unidentified.

Each CDR3 protein is one row after TCRdb ran MiXCR on the 5' RACE reads. The repertoire holds hundreds of thousands of distinct CDR3 sequences, with approximately 15% as singletons. Germline CDR1 MNHEY, CDR2 SMNVEV (reference sequence). Trimming shortened V by 6 bases and J by 0 bases, and 9 bases separated the two germline ends. The CDR3 is 14 residues long. The TCR sequence derives from a man aged 25-40 years who received the YFV17D yellow fever vaccine. The material sequenced was PBMCs, taken on the day of the yellow fever booster vaccination. This chain links TRBV27 with TRBJ2-1; D uncertain. The DNA of the CDR3 is TGTGCCAGCAGGCCACCGAGCTCCTACAATGAGCAGTTCTTC. This translates into CASRPPSSYNEQFF.